This TCR beta chain was recovered during a study of memory CD4+ T cells and cytomegalovirus serostatus. Background on the study: Of the healthy Belgian adults, several were CMV seropositive and approximately 24 seronegative. Study-level results: CD4+ memory repertoires contained about two fifths of the roughly 160 reported CMV TCRbeta sequences.

The table came from immunoSEQ multiplex PCR; TCRdb's copy has only in-frame clones and leaves some out. The table includes around 63,000 clones, about 78% detected once. The CDR3 contains 15 residues. Trimming left V 2 bases short and J 0 bases short, with 8 bases between. In the case of this clone: The antigen is undetermined.

The sort gate was single viable CD3+CD4+CD8-CD45RO+ cells for memory CD4+ T cells. The receptor was isolated from an adult in good health and CMV-seropositive. Sequences were obtained from memory CD4+ T cells from blood. The V and J genes are TRBV23-1 and TRBJ1-5; D uncertain. TRBV23-1 is designated an ORF whose function remains uncertain. The CDR3 nucleotides read TGCGCCAGCAGTCAAGAAGGGAGTAGCAATCAGCCCCAGCATTTT. Translation: CASSQEGSSNQPQHF.